One TCR beta chain is described in this entry. These data come from a study of control samples from healthy donors and cancer patients. From germline, CDR1 is SGHDN and CDR2 FVKESK. This CDR3 is 16 amino acids long. Trimming took 4 bases from V and 5 from J, leaving 17 bases between them. TCRdb keeps only in-frame clones here, not all; method: immunoSEQ multiplex PCR. This sample yields around 30,000 clones, of which under 95% are seen a single time; 1.5% to 2% belongs to the top ten. The source is a man in his forties with colorectal cancer. Sequences were obtained from PBMCs. The genes are TRBV14 and TRBJ2-2; D possibly uses TRBD1 or TRBD2 (5 bases each). The CDR3 loop reads CASSLGTARGTGELFF. The CDR3 DNA reads as TGTGCCAGCAGCCTCGGGACCGCCCGGGGAACCGGGGAGCTGTTTTTT.